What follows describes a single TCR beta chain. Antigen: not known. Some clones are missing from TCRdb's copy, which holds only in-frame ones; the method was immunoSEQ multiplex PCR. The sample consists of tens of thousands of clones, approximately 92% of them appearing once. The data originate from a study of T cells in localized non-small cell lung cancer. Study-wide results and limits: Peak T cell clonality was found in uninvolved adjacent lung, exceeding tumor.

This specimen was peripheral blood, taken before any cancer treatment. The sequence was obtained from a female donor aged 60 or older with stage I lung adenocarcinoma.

The CDR3 loop is CASRQGLVSTDTQYF. The DNA for the CDR3 is TGTGCCAGCAGGCAGGGGTTGGTCAGCACAGATACGCAGTATTTT. V and J are TRBV28 and TRBJ2-3; D is perhaps TRBD1 (6 bases). The germline V and J ends were trimmed by 6 bases and 0 bases, with 13 bases remaining between them. This CDR3 contains 15 residues. Looked up from germline, CDR1 is MDHEN and CDR2 is SYDVKM. Supplemented by reference TRBV28 and TRBJ2-3, the full variable domain reads DVKVTQSSRYLVKRTGEKVFLECVQDMDHENMFWYRQDPGLGLRLIYFSYDVKMKEKGDIPEGYSVSREKKERFSLILESASTNQTSMYLCASRQGLVSTDTQYFGPGTRLTVL.